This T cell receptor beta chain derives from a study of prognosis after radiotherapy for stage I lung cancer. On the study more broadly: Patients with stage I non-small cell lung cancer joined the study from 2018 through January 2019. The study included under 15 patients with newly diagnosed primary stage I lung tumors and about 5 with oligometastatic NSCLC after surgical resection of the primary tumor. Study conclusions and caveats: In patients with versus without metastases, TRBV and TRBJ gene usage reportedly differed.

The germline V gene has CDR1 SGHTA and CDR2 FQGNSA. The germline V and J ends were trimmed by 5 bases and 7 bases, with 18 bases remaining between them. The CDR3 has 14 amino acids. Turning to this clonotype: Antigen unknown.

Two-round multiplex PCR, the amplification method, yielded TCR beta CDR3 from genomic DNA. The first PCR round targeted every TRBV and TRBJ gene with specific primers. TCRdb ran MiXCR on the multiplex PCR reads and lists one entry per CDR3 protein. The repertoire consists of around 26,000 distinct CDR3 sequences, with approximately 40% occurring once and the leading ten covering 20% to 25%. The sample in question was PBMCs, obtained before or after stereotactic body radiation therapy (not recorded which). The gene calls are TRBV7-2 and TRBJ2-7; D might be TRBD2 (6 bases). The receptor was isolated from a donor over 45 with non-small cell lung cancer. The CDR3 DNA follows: TGTGCCAGCAGCCCCTGGACTAACTCGGGGGAGCAGTACTTC. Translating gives CASSPWTNSGEQYF.